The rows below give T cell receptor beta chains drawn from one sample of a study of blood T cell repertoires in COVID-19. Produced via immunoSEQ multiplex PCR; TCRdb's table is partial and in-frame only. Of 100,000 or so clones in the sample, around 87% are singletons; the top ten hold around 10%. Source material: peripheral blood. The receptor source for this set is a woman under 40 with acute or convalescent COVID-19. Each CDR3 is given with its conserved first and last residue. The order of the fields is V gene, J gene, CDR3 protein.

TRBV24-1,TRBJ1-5,CATSDETGQPQHF
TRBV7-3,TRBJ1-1,CASSLTGGTEAFF
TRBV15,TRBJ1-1,CATSRGAGGTEAFF
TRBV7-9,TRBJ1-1,CASSLEEIEAFF
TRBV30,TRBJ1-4,CAWSEGVSDEKLFF
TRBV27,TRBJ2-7,CASSLKGAGSSYEQYF
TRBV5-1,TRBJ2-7,CASSISGIYEQYF
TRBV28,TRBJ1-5,CASSTSKARSSNQPQHF
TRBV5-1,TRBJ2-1,CASSLGGRGSYNEQFF
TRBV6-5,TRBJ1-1,CASSPGTANTEAFF
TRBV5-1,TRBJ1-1,CASSLIQGGNTEAFF
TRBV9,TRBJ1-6,CATGTGTEDSPLHF
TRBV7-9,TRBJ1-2,CASSLGTAPVSYTF
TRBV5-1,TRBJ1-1,CASSLGTTGNTEAFF
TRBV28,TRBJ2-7,CASSLYGGSYEQYF
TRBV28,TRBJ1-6,CASSLQGLYSPLHF
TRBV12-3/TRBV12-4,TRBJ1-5,CASSFGNQPQHF
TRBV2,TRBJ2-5,CASTTGGTVYF
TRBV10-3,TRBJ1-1,CAISVGSLATEAFF
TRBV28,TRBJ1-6,CAGATKSSYNSPLHF
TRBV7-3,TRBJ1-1,CASSAQGTTEAFF
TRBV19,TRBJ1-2,CATNRGPTYGYTF
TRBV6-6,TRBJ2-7,CASTRSGTGSYEQYF
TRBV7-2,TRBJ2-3,CASSLGRDTQYF
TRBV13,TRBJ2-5,CASSPKVGTVQETQYF
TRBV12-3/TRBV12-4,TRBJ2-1,CASSQQGNEQFF
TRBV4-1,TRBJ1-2,CASSQVGGRGVGYTF
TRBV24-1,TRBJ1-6,CATSDGKAMNSPLHF
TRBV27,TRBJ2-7,CASSLSSGHSLEQYF
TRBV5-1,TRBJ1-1,CASSLLEATSNTEAFF
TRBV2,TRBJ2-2,CASPGQDGAGELFF
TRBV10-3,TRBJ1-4,CAISRTGEGEKLFF
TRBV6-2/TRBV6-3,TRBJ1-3,CASSYSDRGNTIYF
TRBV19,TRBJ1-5,CASSRWQVRYQPQHF
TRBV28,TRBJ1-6,CASSLFAQGAFNNSPLHF
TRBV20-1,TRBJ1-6,CSASAGQLNSPLHF
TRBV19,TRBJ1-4,CASSDGTPIRGEKLFF
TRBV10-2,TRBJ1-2,CASSESIGQWIRISDGYTF
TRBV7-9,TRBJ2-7,CASSGQGASEQYF
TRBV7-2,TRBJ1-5,CASSLVGTGALWQPQHF
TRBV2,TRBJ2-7,CASSDLSLHYEQYF
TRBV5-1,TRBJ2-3,CASSLRTSGGDTQYF
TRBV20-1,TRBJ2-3,CSAVQVDTQYF
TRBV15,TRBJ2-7,CATSRGPFYEQYF